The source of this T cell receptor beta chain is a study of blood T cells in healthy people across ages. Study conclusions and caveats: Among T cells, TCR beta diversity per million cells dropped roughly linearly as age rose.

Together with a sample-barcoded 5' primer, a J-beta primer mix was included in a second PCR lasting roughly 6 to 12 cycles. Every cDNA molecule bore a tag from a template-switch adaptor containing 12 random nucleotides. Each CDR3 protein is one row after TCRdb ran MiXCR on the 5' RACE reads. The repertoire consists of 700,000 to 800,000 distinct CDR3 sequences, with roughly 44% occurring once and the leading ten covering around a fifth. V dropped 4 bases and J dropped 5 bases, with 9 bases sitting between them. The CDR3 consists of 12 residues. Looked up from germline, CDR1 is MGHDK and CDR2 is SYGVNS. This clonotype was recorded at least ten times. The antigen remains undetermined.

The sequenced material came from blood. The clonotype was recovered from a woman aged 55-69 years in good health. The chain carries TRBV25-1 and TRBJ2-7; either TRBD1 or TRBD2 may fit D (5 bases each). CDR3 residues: CASSGGPNEQYF. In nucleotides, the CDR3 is TGTGCCAGCAGTGGGGGACCTAACGAGCAGTACTTC.